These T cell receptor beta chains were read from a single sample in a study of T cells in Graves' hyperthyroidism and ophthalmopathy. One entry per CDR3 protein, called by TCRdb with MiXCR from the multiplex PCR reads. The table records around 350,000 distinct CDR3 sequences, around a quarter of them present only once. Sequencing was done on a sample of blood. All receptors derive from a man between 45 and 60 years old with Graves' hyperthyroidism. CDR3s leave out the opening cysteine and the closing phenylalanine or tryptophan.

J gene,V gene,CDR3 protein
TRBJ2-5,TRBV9,ASSVSGSRETQY
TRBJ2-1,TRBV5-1,ASRLHTGSYNEQF
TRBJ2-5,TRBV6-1,ASSRTKETQY
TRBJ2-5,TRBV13,ASSQQKIQETQY
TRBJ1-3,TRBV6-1,ASYSLDTIY
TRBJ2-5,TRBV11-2,ASSLPGGRIETQY
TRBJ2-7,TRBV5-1,ASSPHLPGLAAYEQY
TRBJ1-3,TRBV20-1,SSTTGSGNTIY
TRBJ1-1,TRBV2,ASKEEGATEAF
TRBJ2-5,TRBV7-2,ASSMEREETQY
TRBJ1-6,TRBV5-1,ASSLGGGDRSPLH
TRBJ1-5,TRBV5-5,ASSERGQGADQPQH
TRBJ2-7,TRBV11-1,ASSAGQTVEQY
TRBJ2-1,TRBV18,ASRLSNEQF
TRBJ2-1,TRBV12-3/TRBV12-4,ASSPQGLAVSSYNEQF
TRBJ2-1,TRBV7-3,ASSFGGSQF
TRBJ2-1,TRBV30,AAGLHSYNEQF
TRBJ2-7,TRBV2,ASRRDAYEQY
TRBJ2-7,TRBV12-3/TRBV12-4,ASSLRSGTGLEQY
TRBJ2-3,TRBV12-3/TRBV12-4,ASSFHPTDTQY
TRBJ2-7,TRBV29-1,SVESPGGLTYEQY
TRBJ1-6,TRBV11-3,ASSLVADRPLH
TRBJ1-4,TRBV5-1,ASSLVGREEKLF
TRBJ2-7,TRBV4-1,ASSQVAGGSYEQY
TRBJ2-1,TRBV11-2,ASSSSGTTPIYNEQF
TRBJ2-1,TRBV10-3,AISDSGTPWSYEQF
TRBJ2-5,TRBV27,ASSSQGQETQY
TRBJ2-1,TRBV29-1,SAPGAGVWNEQF
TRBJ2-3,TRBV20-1,SARDRSGRAPTDTQY
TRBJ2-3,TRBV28,ASSPGLRTQY
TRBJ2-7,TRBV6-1,ASSDASSYEQY
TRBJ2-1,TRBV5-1,ASSLPSNEQF
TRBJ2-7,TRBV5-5,ASSLLPRMTGADYEQY
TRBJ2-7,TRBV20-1,SARALPPYEQY
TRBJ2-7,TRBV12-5,ASGLGTGFYEQY
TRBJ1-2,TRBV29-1,SVGEGLDGYT
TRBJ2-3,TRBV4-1,ASSLGTSQADTQY
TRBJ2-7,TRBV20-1,SARVAGGPYEQY
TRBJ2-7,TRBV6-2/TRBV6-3,ATWRERGAPVGPY
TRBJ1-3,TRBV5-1,ASSPGQGAGNTIY
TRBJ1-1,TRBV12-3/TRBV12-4,ASSFQVSNTEAF
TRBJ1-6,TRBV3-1,ASSQGADSPLH
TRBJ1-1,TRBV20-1,SARTSRRAEAF
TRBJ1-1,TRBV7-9,ASSLSDRGAEAF
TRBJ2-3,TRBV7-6,ASSLMASGAPDTQY
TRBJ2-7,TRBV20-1,SARDEGWEQY
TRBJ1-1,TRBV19,ASTTGGTWSNEAF
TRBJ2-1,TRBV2,ASSGTSGWYNEQF
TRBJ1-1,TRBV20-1,SAGYRGTEAF
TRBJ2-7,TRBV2,ASNLLDSYEQY
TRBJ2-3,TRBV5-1,ASSLRTSGLHPPSTDTQY
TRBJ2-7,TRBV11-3,ASSSKTSGRAEQY
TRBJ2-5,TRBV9,ASSVRTGLQETQY